This TCR beta chain appears in the sequencing data of a study of T cells in Graves' hyperthyroidism and ophthalmopathy. Study conclusions and caveats: Clonotypes that were expanded in thyroid above 0.001 mostly appeared in blood too. The authors' 13 V-J model separated ophthalmopathy from stable hyperthyroidism.

The CDR3 is 13 amino acids. Germline V gene lookup returns CDR1 SEHNR and CDR2 FQNEAQ (reference sequence). Absent ophthalmopathy progression within 18 months defined stable Graves' hyperthyroidism. Exclusion of a patient resulted from uncontrolled infection, other autoimmune disease, pregnancy or lactation. The investigators amplified TCR beta CDR3 regions from RNA transcripts. Carried out on the TCR CDR3, a first-round RT-PCR used the HTBI primer set. TCRdb fed the multiplex PCR reads into MiXCR, producing one record per CDR3 protein. The sample contains a few hundred thousand distinct CDR3 sequences, approximately 14% of which appear only once. This clonotype showed up just a few times. Antigen: not known. The germline gene is not matched at one end of the junction; a read error may be the cause.

This TCR was sampled from a woman aged 30 to 39 with Graves' hyperthyroidism. Sequenced sample: blood. V is TRBV7-9 and J is TRBJ1-1; 7 bases match TRBD1. The CDR3 bases are TGTACCAGCAGCTTAGTGCAGGGGGCTGAAGCTTTCTTT. Translating gives CTSSLVQGAEAFF.